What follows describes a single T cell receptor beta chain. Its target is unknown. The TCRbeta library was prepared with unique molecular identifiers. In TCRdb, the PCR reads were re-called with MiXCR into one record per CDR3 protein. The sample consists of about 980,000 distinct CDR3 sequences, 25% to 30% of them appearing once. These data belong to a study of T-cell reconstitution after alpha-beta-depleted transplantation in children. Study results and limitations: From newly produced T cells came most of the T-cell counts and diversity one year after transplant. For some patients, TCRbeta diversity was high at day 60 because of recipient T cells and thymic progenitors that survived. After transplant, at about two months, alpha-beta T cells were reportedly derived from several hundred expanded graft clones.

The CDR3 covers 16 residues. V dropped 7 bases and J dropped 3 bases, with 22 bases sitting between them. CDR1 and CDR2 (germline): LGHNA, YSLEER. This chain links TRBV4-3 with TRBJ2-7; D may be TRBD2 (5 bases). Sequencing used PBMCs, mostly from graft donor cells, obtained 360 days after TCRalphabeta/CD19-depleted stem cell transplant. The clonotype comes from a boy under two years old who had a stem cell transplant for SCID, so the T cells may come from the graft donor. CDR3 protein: CASIIMVDGEYYEQYF. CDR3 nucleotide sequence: TGCGCCAGCATCATTATGGTCGACGGGGAGTACTACGAGCAGTACTTC.